Listed below are T cell receptor beta chains from one sample, sequenced in a study of technical replicates of blood from a handful of donors. Produced via immunoSEQ multiplex PCR; TCRdb's table is partial and in-frame only. The sample has 80,000 or so clones; about 98% are singletons. Input material: T cells isolated from PBMCs. The receptors originated from a human donor in good health. Both conserved end residues are part of each CDR3. D genes are given only for firm matches.

>TRBV5-1|15|.|TRBJ2-7
CASSPDPDRSYEQYF
>TRBV18|14|TRBD1|TRBJ2-1
CASSLGTGDNEQFF
>TRBV7-8|15|TRBD1|TRBJ1-5
CASSSDRVANQPQHF
>TRBV11-3|13|.|TRBJ2-2
CASSPGDSGELFF
>TRBV6-1|14|.|TRBJ1-4
CASSDGAFVGKLFF
>TRBV5-1|13|.|TRBJ1-2
CASSLTVTYGYTF
>TRBV7-9|16|.|TRBJ1-1
CASSLVHREWGTEAFF
>TRBV28|11|.|TRBJ2-7
CASRRGTEQYF
>TRBV6-5|15|TRBD1|TRBJ1-5
CASSYKGASNQPQHF
>TRBV6-5|16|TRBD2|TRBJ2-3
CASSYTSGSSTDTQYF
>TRBV27|17|.|TRBJ2-6
CASSRFGQFSGANVLTF
>TRBV2|16|.|TRBJ1-2
CASSEGSWTENYGYTF
>TRBV7-8|15|TRBD2|TRBJ2-1
CASSLARESRNEQFF
>TRBV2|15|TRBD1|TRBJ1-4
CASISRQGVWEKLFF
>TRBV7-8|16|TRBD2|TRBJ2-5
CASTPGGGRLGETQYF
>TRBV15|17|TRBD1|TRBJ2-2
CATSRDYDREGTGELFF
>TRBV7-9|14|TRBD2|TRBJ2-5
CASSFSGGGETQYF
>TRBV5-4|13|.|TRBJ1-1
CASSLQENTEAFF
>TRBV9|16|TRBD1|TRBJ1-2
CASSVAPGQADYGYTF
>TRBV10-2|17|TRBD1|TRBJ1-2
CASSEDPGQGSSNGYTF
>TRBV29-1|12|TRBD2|TRBJ2-7
CSVGGLAGEQYF
>TRBV7-9|17|TRBD2|TRBJ2-7
CASSLAGGGSSGYEQYF
>TRBV25-1|13|.|TRBJ1-2
CASSWSGDYGYTF
>TRBV11-3|16|.|TRBJ2-1
CASSIRRLGAYNEQFF
>TRBV18|15|TRBD1|TRBJ2-1
CASSSRGQGADEQFF
>TRBV4-1|17|.|TRBJ2-6
CASSQDQVTSGANVLTF
>TRBV28|16|TRBD2|TRBJ2-7
CASIAGAQYATPEQYF
>TRBV19|13|.|TRBJ1-2
CASSQTESYGYTF
>TRBV14|14|TRBD2|TRBJ2-7
CASSSLASSYEQYF
>TRBV7-9|15|TRBD1|TRBJ2-7
CASSLRTGTPYEQYF
>TRBV11-3|16|TRBD2|TRBJ2-7
CASSLASRLANYEQYF